The present T cell receptor (beta chain) was sequenced within a study of human T cells and chemical hapten exposure. Study-wide points: Counts of TCRs above 1 in 1000 frequency stayed unchanged with DPC sensitization.

TCRdb re-called the RACE reads with MiXCR, one entry per CDR3 protein. Among around 300,000 distinct CDR3 sequences listed, around 5% were seen once. Time point reported: pre-sensitization, week 0. Treatment of the sample: therapeutic diphenylcyclopropenone sensitization with weekly scalp DPC. V dropped 5 bases and J dropped 5; count of bases not matched to a gene: 1. Per germline, CDR1 SNHLY and CDR2 FYNNEI. The length of the CDR3 is 12 residues. This clonotype was counted many times. What it binds is unknown. The V gene is TRBV2, the J gene TRBJ2-3; 7 bases line up with TRBD1. The source material was whole blood, sampled in connection with sensitization to the hapten diphenylcyclopropenone (DPC). The sequence came from a woman younger than 35 with alopecia areata. Some clones in this sample may be carry-over from other donors' samples. CDR3 residues: CASSYRGDTQYF. CDR3 nucleotides: TGTGCCAGCAGTTACAGGGGAGATACGCAGTATTTT.